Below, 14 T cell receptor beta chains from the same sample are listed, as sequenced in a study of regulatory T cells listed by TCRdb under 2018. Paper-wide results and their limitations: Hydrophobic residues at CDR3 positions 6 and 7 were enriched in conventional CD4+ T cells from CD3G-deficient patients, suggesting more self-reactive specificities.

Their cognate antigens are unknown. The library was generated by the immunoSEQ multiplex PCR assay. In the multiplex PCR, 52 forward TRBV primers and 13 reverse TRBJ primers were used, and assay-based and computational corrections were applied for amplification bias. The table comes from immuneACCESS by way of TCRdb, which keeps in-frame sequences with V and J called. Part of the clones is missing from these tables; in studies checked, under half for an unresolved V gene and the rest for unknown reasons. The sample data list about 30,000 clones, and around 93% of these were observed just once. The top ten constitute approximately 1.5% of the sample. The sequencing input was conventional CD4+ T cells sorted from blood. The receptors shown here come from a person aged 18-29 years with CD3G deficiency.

The CDR3 loop is CASSYPGSSQTDTQYF. CDR3 DNA: TGTGCCAGCAGCTACCCCGGGTCCAGTCAAACAGATACGCAGTATTTT. The chain carries TRBV7-9 and TRBJ2-3, with D uncertain. Germline CDR1 is SEHNR and CDR2 is FQNEAQ (reference sequence). Trimming took off 4 bases at V and 3 bases at J, with 17 bases between the two ends. The CDR3 has 16 amino acids.

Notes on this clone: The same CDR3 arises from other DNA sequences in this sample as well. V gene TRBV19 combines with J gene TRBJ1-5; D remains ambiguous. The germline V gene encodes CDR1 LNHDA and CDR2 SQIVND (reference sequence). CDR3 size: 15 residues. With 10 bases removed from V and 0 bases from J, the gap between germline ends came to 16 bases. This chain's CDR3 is CATVKGDYSNQPQHF. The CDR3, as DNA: TGTGCCACCGTCAAGGGAGACTATAGCAATCAGCCCCAGCATTTT. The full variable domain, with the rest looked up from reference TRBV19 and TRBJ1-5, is DGGITQSPKYLFRKEGQNVTLSCEQNLNHDAMYWYRQDPGQGLRLIYYSQIVNDFQKGDIAEGYSVSREKKESFPLTVTSAQKNPTAFYLCATVKGDYSNQPQHFGDGTRLSIL.

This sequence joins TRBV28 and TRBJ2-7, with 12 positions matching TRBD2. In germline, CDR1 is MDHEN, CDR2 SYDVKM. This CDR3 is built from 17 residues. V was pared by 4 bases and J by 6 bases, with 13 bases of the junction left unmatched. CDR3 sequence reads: CASSSSPLLAGGGEQYF. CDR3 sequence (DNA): TGTGCCAGCAGTTCTAGCCCTTTACTAGCGGGAGGCGGCGAGCAGTACTTC. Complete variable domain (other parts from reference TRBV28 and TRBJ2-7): DVKVTQSSRYLVKRTGEKVFLECVQDMDHENMFWYRQDPGLGLRLIYFSYDVKMKEKGDIPEGYSVSREKKERFSLILESASTNQTSMYLCASSSSPLLAGGGEQYFGPGTRLTVT.

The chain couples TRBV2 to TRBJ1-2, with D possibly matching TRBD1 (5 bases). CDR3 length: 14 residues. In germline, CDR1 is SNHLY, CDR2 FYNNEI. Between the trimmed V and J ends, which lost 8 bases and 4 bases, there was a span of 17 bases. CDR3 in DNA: TGTGCCAGCTCCCAGGGCGTAGCGGTCTATGGCTACACCTTC. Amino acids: CASSQGVAVYGYTF.

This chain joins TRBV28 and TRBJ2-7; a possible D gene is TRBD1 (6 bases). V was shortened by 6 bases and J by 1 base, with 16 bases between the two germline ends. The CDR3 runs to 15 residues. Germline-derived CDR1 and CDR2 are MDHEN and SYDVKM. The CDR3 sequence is CASSSDRALSYEQYF. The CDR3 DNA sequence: TGTGCCAGCAGCTCGGACAGAGCACTATCCTACGAGCAGTACTTC. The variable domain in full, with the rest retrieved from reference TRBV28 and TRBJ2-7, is DVKVTQSSRYLVKRTGEKVFLECVQDMDHENMFWYRQDPGLGLRLIYFSYDVKMKEKGDIPEGYSVSREKKERFSLILESASTNQTSMYLCASSSDRALSYEQYFGPGTRLTVT.

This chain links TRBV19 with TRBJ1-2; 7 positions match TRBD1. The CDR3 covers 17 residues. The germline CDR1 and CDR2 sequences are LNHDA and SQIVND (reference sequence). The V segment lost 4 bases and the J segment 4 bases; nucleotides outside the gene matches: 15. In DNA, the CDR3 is TGTGCCAGTAGTAAAAACCTAGGGACAGTTCCTATCTATGGCTACACCTTC. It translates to CASSKNLGTVPIYGYTF.

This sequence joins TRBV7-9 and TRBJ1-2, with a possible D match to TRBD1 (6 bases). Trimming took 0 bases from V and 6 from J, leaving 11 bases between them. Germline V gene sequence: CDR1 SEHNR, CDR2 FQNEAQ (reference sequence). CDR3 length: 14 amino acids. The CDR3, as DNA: TGTGCCAGCAGCTTAGCGTTAGGGGGGGATGGCTACACCTTC. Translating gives CASSLALGGDGYTF.

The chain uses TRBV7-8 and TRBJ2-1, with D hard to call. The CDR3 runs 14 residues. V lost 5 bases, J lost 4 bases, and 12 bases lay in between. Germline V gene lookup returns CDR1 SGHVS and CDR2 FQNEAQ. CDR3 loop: CASSPRADYNEQFF. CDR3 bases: TGTGCCAGCAGCCCACGTGCAGATTACAATGAGCAGTTCTTC.

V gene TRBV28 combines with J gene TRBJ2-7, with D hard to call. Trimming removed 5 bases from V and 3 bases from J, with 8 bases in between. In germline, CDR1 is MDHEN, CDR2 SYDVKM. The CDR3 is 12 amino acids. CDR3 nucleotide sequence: TGTGCCAGCAGTAAAACAAGCTACGAGCAGTACTTC. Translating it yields CASSKTSYEQYF.

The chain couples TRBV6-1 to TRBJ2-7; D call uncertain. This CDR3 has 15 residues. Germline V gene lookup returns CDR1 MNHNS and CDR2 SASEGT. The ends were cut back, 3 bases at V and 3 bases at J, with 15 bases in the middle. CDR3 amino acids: CASSDPGHGLYEQYF. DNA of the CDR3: TGTGCCAGCAGTGATCCTGGTCACGGGCTCTACGAGCAGTACTTC.

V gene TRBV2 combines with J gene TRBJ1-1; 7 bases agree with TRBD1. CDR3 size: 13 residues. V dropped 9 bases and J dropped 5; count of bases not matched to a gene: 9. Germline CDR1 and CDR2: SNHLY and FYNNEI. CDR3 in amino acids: CASKTGDGTEAFF. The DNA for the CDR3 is TGTGCCAGTAAAACAGGGGACGGAACTGAAGCTTTCTTT.

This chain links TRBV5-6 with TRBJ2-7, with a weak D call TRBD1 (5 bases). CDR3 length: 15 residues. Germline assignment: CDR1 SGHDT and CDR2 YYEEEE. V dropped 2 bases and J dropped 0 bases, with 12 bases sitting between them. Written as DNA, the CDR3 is TGTGCCAGCAGCTTTCGATGGGGCCCCTCCTACGAGCAGTACTTC. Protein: CASSFRWGPSYEQYF.

The CDR3 protein is CASTQDRVNTEAFF. The CDR3 DNA is TGTGCCAGCACCCAGGACAGGGTGAACACTGAAGCTTTCTTT. This rearrangement joins TRBV6-6 to TRBJ1-1, with 8 bases fitting TRBD1. Trimming removed 7 bases from V and 0 bases from J; junction bases left unmatched: 4. CDR1 is MNHNY, CDR2 SVGAGI, per germline (reference sequence). The CDR3 length is 14 residues.

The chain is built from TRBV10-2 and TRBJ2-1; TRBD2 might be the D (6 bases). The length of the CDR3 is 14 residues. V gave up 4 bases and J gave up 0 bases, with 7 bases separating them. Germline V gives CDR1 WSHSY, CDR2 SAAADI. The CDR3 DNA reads TGCGCCAGCAGTGGCGGGACCTCCTACAATGAGCAGTTCTTC. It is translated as CASSGGTSYNEQFF.